This T cell receptor beta chain stems from a study of response to subunit inactivated influenza vaccine. Using its own MiXCR run on the RT-PCR reads, TCRdb lists one record per CDR3 protein. The sample lists 530,000 or so distinct CDR3 sequences; 25% were seen once. CDR1 is SGHAT and CDR2 is FQNNGV in the germline V gene. V was trimmed by 1 base and J by 2 bases, leaving 9 bases between them. The CDR3 is 14 amino acids. The chain links TRBV11-2 to TRBJ2-7; no definite D call. The sequencing used CD4+ T cells sorted from PBMCs, collected roughly 5 days after vaccination. The origin of this receptor is a man between 45 and 60 years old who received an inactivated influenza vaccine. CDR3: CASSLGVLAYEQYF. The CDR3 nucleotides are TGTGCCAGCAGCTTAGGGGTTCTTGCCTACGAGCAGTACTTC.